The 7 T cell receptor beta chains reported below all come from one sample, sequenced in a study of blood T cell repertoires in COVID-19. The assay was immunoSEQ multiplex PCR, and TCRdb's table has in-frame clones only and misses some. Of approximately 44,000 clones listed, 87% are singletons. Material for sequencing was peripheral blood. The receptors were sampled from a man aged 55 to 70 with acute or convalescent COVID-19.

V is TRBV2 and J is TRBJ1-1; 7 nucleotides match TRBD1. This CDR3 is built from 16 residues. Germline lookup yields CDR1 SNHLY and CDR2 FYNNEI. V trimming: 4 bases; J trimming: 1 base; junction bases outside the gene matches: 9. Here the CDR3 reads CASSGGPGGRNTEAFF. CDR3 nucleotides: TGTGCCAGCAGTGGGGGGCCAGGGGGGAGGAACACTGAAGCTTTCTTT.

The J gene is TRBJ2-3, the V gene TRBV6-2 or TRBV6-3, with 8 positions matching TRBD2. The V and J ends lost 2 bases and 4 bases, in that order; junction bases with no gene match: 14. Germline V gene data show CDR1 as MNHEY and CDR2 as SVGEGT. CDR3 length: 18 amino acids. This CDR3 is CASSYGAGAPEEADTQYF. Here the CDR3 DNA reads TGTGCCAGCAGTTACGGAGCGGGGGCCCCCGAGGAGGCAGATACGCAGTATTTT.

As regards this clone: The junction does not match germline at one end; this may be a read error. The J gene is TRBJ1-1, the V gene TRBV30; D is unclear. The length of the CDR3 is 10 residues. In germline, CDR1 is GTSNPN, CDR2 SVGIG (reference sequence). CDR3 DNA: TGTGCCTGGAGTAACAATGAAGCTTTCTTT. Amino acids: CAWSNNEAFF.

The gene calls are TRBV11-2 and TRBJ1-1; 8 nucleotides line up with TRBD1. From germline, CDR1 is SGHAT and CDR2 FQNNGV. This CDR3 is built from 15 residues. The junction had 6 bases not matched to a gene; V was cut back by 0 bases and J by 6 bases. CDR3 amino acids: CASSLEAGGSSEAFF. For the CDR3, the DNA is TGTGCCAGCAGCTTAGAGGCAGGGGGCAGCTCTGAAGCTTTCTTT. The full variable domain, its missing parts supplied by reference TRBV11-2 and TRBJ1-1, is EAGVAQSPRYKIIEKRQSVAFWCNPISGHATLYWYQQILGQGPKLLIQFQNNGVVDDSQLPKDRFSAERLKGVDSTLKIQPAKLEDSAVYLCASSLEAGGSSEAFFGQGTRLTVV.

The chain couples TRBV9 to TRBJ1-2, with 8 bases aligning to TRBD1. The CDR3 is made up of 15 amino acids. The V gene end was trimmed by 0 bases and the J gene end by 8 bases; junction bases not matched to a gene: 9. Germline V lookup: CDR1 SGDLS, CDR2 YYNGEE. DNA for the CDR3: TGTGCCAGCAGCGTAGTCTCACAGGGGGTAGGAGGCTACACCTTC. This codes for CASSVVSQGVGGYTF.

The chain recombines TRBV9 with TRBJ2-3, with D tentatively TRBD2 (6 bases). V lost 5 bases to trimming and J lost 5 bases, with 18 bases between them. This CDR3 spans 15 amino acids. The V gene's germline CDR1 is SGDLS and CDR2 YYNGEE. The chain's CDR3 is CASSFIGAGKDTQYF. The DNA of the CDR3 is TGTGCCAGCAGTTTTATTGGGGCGGGAAAAGATACGCAGTATTTT.

This chain uses TRBV7-2 with TRBJ1-2; 8 bases match TRBD1. J lost 8 bases, V lost 5 bases, and 7 bases had no gene match. CDR1 and CDR2 (germline): SGHTA, FQGNSA. The CDR3 contains 13 residues. The CDR3 loop is CASSQTGAKGYTF. As DNA, the CDR3 is TGTGCCAGCAGCCAGACAGGGGCGAAGGGCTACACCTTC. Full variable domain (missing parts from reference TRBV7-2 and TRBJ1-2): GAGVSQSPSNKVTEKGKDVELRCDPISGHTALYWYRQSLGQGLEFLIYFQGNSAPDKSGLPSDRFSAERTGGSVSTLTIQRTQQEDSAVYLCASSQTGAKGYTFGSGTRLTVV.